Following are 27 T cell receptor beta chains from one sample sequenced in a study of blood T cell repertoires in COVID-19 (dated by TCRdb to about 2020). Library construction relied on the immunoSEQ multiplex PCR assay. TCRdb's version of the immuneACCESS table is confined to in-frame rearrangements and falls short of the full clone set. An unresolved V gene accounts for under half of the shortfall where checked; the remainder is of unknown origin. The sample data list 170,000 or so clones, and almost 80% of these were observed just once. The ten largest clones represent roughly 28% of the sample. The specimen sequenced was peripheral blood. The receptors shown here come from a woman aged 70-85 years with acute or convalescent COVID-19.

CDR3 DNA sequence: TGTGCCTGGAGTTTCGGCAGGGAGGTGGATACGCAGTATTTT. Protein sequence: CAWSFGREVDTQYF. The V gene is TRBV30, the J gene TRBJ2-3; tentatively, D is TRBD2 (6 bases). CDR1 and CDR2 (germline): GTSNPN, SVGIG (reference sequence). This CDR3 has 14 residues. V was trimmed by 2 bases and J by 6 bases, leaving 15 bases between them.

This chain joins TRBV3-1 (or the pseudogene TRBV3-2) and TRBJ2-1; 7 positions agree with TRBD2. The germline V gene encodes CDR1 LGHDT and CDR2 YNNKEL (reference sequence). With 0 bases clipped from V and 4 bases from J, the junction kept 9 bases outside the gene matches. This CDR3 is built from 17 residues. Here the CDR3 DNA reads TGTGCCAGCAGCCAAGAAATTGCTAGCGGAGCTTACAATGAGCAGTTCTTC. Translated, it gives CASSQEIASGAYNEQFF.

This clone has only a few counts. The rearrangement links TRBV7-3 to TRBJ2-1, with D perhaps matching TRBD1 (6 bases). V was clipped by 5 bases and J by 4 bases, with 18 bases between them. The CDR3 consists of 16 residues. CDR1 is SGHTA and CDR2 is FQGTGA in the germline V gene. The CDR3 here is CASSHLVGQPYNEQFF. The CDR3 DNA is TGTGCCAGCAGCCATCTCGTCGGACAGCCGTACAATGAGCAGTTCTTC.

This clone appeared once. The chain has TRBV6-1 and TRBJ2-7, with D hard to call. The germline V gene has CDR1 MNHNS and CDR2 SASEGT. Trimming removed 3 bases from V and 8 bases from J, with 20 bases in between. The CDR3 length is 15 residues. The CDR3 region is CASSEPGSPPLQQYF. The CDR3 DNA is TGTGCCAGCAGTGAGCCAGGCTCCCCACCACTGCAGCAGTACTTC.

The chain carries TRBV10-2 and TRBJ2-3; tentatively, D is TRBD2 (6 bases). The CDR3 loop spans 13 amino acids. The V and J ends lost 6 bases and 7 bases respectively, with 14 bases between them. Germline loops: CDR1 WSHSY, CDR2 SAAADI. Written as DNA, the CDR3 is TGCGCCAGCAGCCAGACTAGTCGTAATACGCAGTATTTT. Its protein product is CASSQTSRNTQYF.

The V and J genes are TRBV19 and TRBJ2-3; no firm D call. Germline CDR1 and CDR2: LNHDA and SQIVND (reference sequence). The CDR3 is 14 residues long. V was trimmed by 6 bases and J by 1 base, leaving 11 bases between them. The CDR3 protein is CASSPFSGTDTQYF. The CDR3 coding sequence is TGTGCCAGTAGCCCTTTTAGTGGCACAGATACGCAGTATTTT.

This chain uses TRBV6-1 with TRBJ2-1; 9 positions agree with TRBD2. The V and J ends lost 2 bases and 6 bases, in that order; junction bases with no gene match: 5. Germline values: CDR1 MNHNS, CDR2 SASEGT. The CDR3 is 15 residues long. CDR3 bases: TGTGCCAGCAGTGAATGGGCTAGCGGGGCCAATGAGCAGTTCTTC. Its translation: CASSEWASGANEQFF.

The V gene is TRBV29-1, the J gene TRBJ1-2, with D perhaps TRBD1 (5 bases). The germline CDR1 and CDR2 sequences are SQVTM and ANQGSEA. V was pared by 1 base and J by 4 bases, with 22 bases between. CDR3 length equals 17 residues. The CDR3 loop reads CSVEGGNRDSRAYGYTF. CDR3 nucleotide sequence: TGCAGCGTTGAAGGAGGGAATAGGGACTCTCGCGCCTATGGCTACACCTTC.

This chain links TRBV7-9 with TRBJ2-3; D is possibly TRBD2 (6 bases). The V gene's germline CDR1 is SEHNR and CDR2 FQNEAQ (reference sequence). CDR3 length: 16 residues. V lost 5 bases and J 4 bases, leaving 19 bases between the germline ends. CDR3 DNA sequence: TGTGCCAGCAGCGCATCAGCAGGAGGGCGGGCAGATACGCAGTATTTT. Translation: CASSASAGGRADTQYF.

The CDR3: CASSTGSRGETQYF. CDR3 in DNA: TGTGCCAGTAGTACCGGGTCGCGAGGGGAGACCCAGTACTTC. V and J are TRBV19 and TRBJ2-5; D might be TRBD2 (5 bases). V lost 4 bases to trimming and J lost 5 bases, with 14 bases between them. This CDR3 is built from 14 residues. CDR1 and CDR2 from the germline V gene are LNHDA and SQIVND (reference sequence).

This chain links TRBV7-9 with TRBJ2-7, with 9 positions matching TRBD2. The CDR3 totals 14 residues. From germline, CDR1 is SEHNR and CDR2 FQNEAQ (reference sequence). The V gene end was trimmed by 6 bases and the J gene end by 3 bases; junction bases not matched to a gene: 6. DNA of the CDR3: TGTGCCAGCAGATCAACTAGCGGGTACTACGAGCAGTACTTC. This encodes CASRSTSGYYEQYF.

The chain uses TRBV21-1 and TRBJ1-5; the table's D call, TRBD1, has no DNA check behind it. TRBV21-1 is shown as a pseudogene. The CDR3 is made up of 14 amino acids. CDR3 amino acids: CASSQGQGDQPQHF. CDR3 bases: TGTGCCAGCAGCCAAGGACAGGGCGATCAGCCCCAGCATTTT.

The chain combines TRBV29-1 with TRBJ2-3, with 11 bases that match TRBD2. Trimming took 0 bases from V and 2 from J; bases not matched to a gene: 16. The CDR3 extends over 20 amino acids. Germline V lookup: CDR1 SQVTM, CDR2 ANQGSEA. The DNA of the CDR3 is TGCAGCGTTGAAGACCCCTACGTTAGCGGGAGGGATAAGAACACAGATACGCAGTATTTT. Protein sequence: CSVEDPYVSGRDKNTDTQYF.

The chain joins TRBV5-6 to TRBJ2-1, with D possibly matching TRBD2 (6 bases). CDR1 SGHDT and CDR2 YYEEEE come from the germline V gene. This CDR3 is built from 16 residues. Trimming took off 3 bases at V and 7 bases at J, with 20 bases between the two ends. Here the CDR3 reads CASSYGGQPVTNEQFF. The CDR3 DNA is TGTGCCAGCAGCTACGGGGGTCAGCCGGTTACAAATGAGCAGTTCTTC. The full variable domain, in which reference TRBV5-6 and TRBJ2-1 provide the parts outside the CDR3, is DAGVTQSPTHLIKTRGQQVTLRCSPKSGHDTVSWYQQALGQGPQFIFQYYEEEERQRGNFPDRFSGHQFPNYSSELNVNALLLGDSALYLCASSYGGQPVTNEQFFGPGTRLTVL.

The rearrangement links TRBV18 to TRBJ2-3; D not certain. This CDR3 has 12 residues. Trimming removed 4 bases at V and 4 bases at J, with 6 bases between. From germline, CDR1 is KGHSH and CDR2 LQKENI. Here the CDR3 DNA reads TGTGCCAGCTCACAAGAGGCAGATACGCAGTATTTT. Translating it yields CASSQEADTQYF.

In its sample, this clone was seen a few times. The CDR3 DNA reads TGTGCCAGCAGCTTCTCAGGGGAGAACACTGAAGCTTTCTTT. It is translated as CASSFSGENTEAFF. The chain links TRBV11-3 to TRBJ1-1; D is perhaps TRBD1 (6 bases). Trimming left V 3 bases short and J 1 base short, with 9 bases between. The CDR3 loop spans 14 amino acids. In germline, CDR1 is SGHNT, CDR2 YENEEA.

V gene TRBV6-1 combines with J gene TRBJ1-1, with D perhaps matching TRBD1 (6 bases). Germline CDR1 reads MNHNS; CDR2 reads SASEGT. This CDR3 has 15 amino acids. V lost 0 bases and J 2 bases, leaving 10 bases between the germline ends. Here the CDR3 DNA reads TGTGCCAGCAGTGAAGCCGGGACACTAAACACTGAAGCTTTCTTT. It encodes CASSEAGTLNTEAFF.

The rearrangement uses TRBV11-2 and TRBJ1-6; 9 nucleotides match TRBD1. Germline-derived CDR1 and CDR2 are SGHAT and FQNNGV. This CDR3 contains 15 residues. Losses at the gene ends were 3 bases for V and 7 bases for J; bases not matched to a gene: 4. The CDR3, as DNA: TGTGCCAGCAGCTTGAGGACAGGGGCCAATTCACCCCTCCACTTT. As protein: CASSLRTGANSPLHF.

CDR3: CASSLHRVEKLFF. The CDR3 bases are TGTGCCAGCAGCTTACACAGGGTTGAAAAACTGTTTTTT. The J gene is TRBJ1-4, the V gene TRBV5-6; a weak D match, TRBD1 (6 bases). Trimming stripped 2 bases from V and 7 bases from J, with 9 bases between. This CDR3 is 13 amino acids long. Germline V lookup: CDR1 SGHDT, CDR2 YYEEEE.

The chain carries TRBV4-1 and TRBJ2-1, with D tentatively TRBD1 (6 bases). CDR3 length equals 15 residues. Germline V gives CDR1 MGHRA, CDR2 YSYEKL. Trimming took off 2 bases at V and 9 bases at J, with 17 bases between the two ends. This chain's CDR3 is CASSQWWEIGGEQFF. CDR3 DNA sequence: TGCGCCAGCAGCCAATGGTGGGAGATAGGGGGTGAGCAGTTCTTC.

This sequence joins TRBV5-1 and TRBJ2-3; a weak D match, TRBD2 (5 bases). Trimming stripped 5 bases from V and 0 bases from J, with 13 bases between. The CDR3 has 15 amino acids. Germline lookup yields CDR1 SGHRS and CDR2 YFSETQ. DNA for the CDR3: TGCGCCAGCAGTTTTCGGGGTGGGAGCACAGATACGCAGTATTTT. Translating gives CASSFRGGSTDTQYF.

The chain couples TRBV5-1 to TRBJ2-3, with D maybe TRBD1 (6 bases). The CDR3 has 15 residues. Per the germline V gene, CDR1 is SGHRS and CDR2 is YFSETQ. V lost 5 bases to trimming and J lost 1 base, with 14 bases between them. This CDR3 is CASRVPGAGTDTQYF. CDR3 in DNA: TGCGCCAGCAGAGTGCCAGGGGCGGGCACAGATACGCAGTATTTT.

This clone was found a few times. The CDR3 reads CASSELGAISSTYTDTQYF. CDR3 coding DNA: TGTGCCAGCAGTGAGCTTGGGGCTATCTCCTCCACCTACACAGATACGCAGTATTTT. This chain links TRBV2 with TRBJ2-3; TRBD1 might be the D (5 bases). V lost 3 bases and J 2 bases, leaving 24 bases between the germline ends. Per the germline V gene, CDR1 is SNHLY and CDR2 is FYNNEI. This CDR3 is 19 amino acids long.

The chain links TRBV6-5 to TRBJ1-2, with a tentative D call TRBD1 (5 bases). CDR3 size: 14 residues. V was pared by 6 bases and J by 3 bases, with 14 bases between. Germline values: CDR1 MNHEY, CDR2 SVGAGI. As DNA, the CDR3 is TGTGCCAGCAGGGGAGGGGACGAATACTATGGCTACACCTTC. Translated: CASRGGDEYYGYTF.

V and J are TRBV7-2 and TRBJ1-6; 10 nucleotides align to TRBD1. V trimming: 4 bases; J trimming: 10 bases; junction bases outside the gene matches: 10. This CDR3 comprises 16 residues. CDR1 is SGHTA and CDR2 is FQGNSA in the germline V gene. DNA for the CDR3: TGTGCCAGCAGCTGGAGGCCGGGACAGGGGAAATCACCCCTCCACTTT. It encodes CASSWRPGQGKSPLHF.

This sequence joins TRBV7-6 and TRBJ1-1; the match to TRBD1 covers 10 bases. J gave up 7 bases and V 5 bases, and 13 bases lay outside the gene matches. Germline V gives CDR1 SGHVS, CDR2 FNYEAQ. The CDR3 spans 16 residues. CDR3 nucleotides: TGTGCCAGCAGCGAGGAACCTGGGACAGGGGTCATTGAAGCTTTCTTT. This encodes CASSEEPGTGVIEAFF.

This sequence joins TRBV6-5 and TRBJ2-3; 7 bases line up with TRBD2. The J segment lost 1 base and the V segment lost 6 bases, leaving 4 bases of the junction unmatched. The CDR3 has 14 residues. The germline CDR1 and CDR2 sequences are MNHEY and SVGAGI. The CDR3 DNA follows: TGTGCCAGCAGGAGTGGGGGGGGCACAGATACGCAGTATTTT. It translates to CASRSGGGTDTQYF.